In this sample, the clone carrying this TCR beta chain turned up many times. Its cognate antigen is unknown. For a library built for alpha chains, this beta chain is a stray read; little rests on its size. The data stem from a study of spatial heterogeneity in lung cancer. Germline-derived CDR1 and CDR2 are LGHNA and YSLEER. J lost 4 bases, V lost 0 bases, and 11 bases had no gene match. The CDR3 spans 18 residues. Whole-study results and caveats: Tumors with more nonsynonymous mutations had more expanded intratumoral alpha and beta TCRs.

Time point specified: sample taken at primary tumor resection. In TCRdb, the 5' RACE reads were re-called with MiXCR into one record per CDR3 protein. The profile shows 17,000 or so distinct CDR3 sequences, under 8% of them singletons. This receptor was identified in a male donor with early-stage non-small cell lung cancer. The chain couples TRBV4-3 to TRBJ2-2; 7 bases line up with TRBD1. This specimen consisted of lung tumor tissue, obtained at surgery. The CDR3 coding sequence is TGCGCCAGCAGCCAAGAATGGCAGGGGGTAGGAGTCACCGGGGAGCTGTTTTTT. This gives the protein CASSQEWQGVGVTGELFF.